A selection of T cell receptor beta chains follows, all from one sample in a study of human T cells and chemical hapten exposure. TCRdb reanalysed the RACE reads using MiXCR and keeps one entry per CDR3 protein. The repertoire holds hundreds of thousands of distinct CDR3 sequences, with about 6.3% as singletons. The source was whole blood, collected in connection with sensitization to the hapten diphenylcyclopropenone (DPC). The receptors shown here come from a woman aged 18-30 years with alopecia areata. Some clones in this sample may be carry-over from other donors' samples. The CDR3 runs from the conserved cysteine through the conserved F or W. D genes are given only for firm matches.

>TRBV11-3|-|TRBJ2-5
CASSLLGGPTQETQYF
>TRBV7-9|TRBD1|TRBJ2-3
CASSSRGQRSDTQYF
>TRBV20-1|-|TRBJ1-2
CSARGAGGIDYGYTF
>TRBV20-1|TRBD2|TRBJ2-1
CSAPQGTSASNEQFF
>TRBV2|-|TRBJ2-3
CASSEGRVGITDTQYF
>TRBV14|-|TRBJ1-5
CASSQSRDQPQHF
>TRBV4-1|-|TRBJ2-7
CASSQGTYEQYF
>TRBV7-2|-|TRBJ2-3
CASSLESVGVTADF
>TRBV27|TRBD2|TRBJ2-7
CASSSSGGNPYEQYF
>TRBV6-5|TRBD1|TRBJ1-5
CASSQGQGGQPQHF
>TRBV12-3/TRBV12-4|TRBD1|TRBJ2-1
CASSLWDSYTMKQFF
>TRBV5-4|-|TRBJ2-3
CAIGERMGQSTDTQYF
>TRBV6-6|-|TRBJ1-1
CASTKRDSNTEAFF
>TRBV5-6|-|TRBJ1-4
CASSFNPGGNEKLFF
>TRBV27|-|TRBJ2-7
CASSLSRGRYEQYF
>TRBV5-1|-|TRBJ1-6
CASGSGGGNSPLHF
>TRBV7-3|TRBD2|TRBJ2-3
CASSSRLAGGVDTQYF
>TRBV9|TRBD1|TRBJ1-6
CASSVEAWAGGKNSPLHF
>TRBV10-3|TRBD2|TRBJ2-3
CAISLAGSDTQYF
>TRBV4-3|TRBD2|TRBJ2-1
CASSLTSGGANEQFF
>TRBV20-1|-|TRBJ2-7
CSAPGVDEQYF
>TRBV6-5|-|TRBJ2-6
CASNTFSGANVLTF
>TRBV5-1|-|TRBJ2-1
CASSLRRGQNEQFF
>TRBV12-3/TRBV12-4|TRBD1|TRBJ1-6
CASSLDRDRSLHF
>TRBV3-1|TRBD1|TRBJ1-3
CASSQAGGVYGNTIYF
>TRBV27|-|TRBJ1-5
CASSSRTDYYNQPQHF
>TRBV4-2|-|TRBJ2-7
CASSQEGGEAYEQYF
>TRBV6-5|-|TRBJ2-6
CASSYTGSFSGANVLTF
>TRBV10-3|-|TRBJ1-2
CAISVGYPNGYTF
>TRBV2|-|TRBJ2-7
CASSPDLSGCLF
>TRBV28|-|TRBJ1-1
CATRRSDEAFF
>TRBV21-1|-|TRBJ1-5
CASSEHRRGGQPQHF
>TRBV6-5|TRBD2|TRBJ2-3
CASSYSGRGAFYTDTQYF
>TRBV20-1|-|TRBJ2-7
CSADTGAGREQYF
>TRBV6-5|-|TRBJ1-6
CASSRDTRGVYSPLHF
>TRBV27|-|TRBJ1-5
CASSFNINQPQHF
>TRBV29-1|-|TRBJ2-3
CSVEPRTDTQYF
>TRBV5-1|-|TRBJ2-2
CASSLRYPGTTGELFF
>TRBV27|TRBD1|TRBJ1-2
CASSFSTGGQGYTF
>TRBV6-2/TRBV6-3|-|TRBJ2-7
CAGSAIGVLGEQYF
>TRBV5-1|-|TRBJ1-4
CASSLVLGEKLFF
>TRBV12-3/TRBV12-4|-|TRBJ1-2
CASSREGEGYTF
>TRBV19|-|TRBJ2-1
CASSMGGGYFYNEQFF
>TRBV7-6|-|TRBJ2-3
CASSPSGLTDTQYF
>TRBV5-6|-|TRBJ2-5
CASSWGGEETQYF